Here is one T cell receptor beta chain with its context. Its target is not known. These data are taken from a study of cytotoxic CD8 clonotypes in ibrutinib-treated CLL. Study information: Across the patients, 11 were relapsed/refractory, about 14 treatment-naive and about 17 IGHV unmutated. Sample averages reached 255,043 productive templates and 80,000 to 100,000 productive rearrangements. Whole-study results and caveats: Circulating CD8+ T-cell counts were tracked by baseline clonality, which exceeded that of age-matched healthy donors. Clonality climbed at ibrutinib response, then dropped toward baseline at progression.

CDR3 length: 13 residues. Trimming cost V 2 bases and J 1 base, with 8 bases left between them. Germline V gives CDR1 GTSNPN, CDR2 SVGIG (reference sequence). TCRdb's copy holds only in-frame clones and misses some; the assay was immunoSEQ multiplex PCR. The sample consists of approximately 120,000 clones, around 84% of them appearing once. Sequences were derived from PBMCs, sampled after 24 months of ibrutinib treatment. The TCR comes from a human donor with chronic lymphocytic leukemia. This chain joins TRBV30 and TRBJ2-5; D is unclear. The DNA of the CDR3 is TGTGCCTGGAGTTTGCGGCCCCAAGAGACCCAGTACTTC. Its translation is CAWSLRPQETQYF.